These 29 T cell receptor beta chains originate from one sample sequenced in a study of blood T cell repertoires in COVID-19. TCRdb keeps only in-frame clones here, not all; method: immunoSEQ multiplex PCR. This sample has about 88,000 clones, with about two thirds found just once. The sequencing input was peripheral blood. The origin of the receptors is an older woman in a cohort sampled during active or convalescent COVID-19.

This clone was counted a single time. This sequence joins TRBV10-3 and TRBJ1-3; D remains unclear. Germline V gives CDR1 ENHRY, CDR2 SYGVKD. The CDR3 has 14 residues. The V end lost 7 bases, the J end lost 4 bases, and 14 bases lay between the germline ends. CDR3 DNA sequence: TGTGCCATCATATCCGCGTTTCGAGGAAACACCATATATTTT. Translation: CAIISAFRGNTIYF.

This sequence joins TRBV28 and TRBJ1-1, with 9 bases lining up with TRBD1. After removal of 6 bases from V and 12 bases from J, the junction contained 8 bases not matched to a gene. Germline CDR1 reads MDHEN; CDR2 reads SYDVKM. The CDR3 loop spans 12 amino acids. CDR3 coding DNA: TGTGCCAGCAGGTCGGCGGGACAGGGCTCTTTCTTT. Translated, it gives CASRSAGQGSFF.

This clone came up a few times. The CDR3 is CACYRGNYGYTF. In DNA form, the CDR3 reads TGTGCCTGCTACAGGGGGAACTATGGCTACACCTTC. This chain links TRBV6-5 with TRBJ1-2; TRBD1 agrees at 8 bases. The CDR3 runs to 12 residues. Germline values: CDR1 MNHEY, CDR2 SVGAGI. Germline trimming cut 11 bases from V and 2 bases from J; bases unmatched to any gene: 4.

CDR3 sequence: CASSKGQTLNTEAFF. Written as DNA, the CDR3 is TGTGCCAGCAGCAAGGGACAGACCTTGAACACTGAAGCTTTCTTT. The rearrangement links TRBV7-9 to TRBJ1-1; 7 nucleotides line up with TRBD1. CDR3 length: 15 amino acids. Germline V CDR1 and CDR2: SEHNR, FQNEAQ (reference sequence). Losses at the gene ends were 5 bases for V and 0 bases for J; bases not matched to a gene: 6.

The chain joins TRBV6-6 to TRBJ2-1, with TRBD2 as a possible D gene (5 bases). Trimming removed 6 bases at V and 10 bases at J, with 16 bases between. The CDR3 covers 13 residues. The germline V gene has CDR1 MNHNY and CDR2 SVGAGI (reference sequence). The CDR3 reads CASSYPPEGEQFF. The DNA for the CDR3 is TGTGCCAGCAGCTACCCCCCAGAGGGCGAGCAGTTCTTC.

The V call is TRBV19, the J call TRBJ1-3; D ambiguous. CDR1 is LNHDA, CDR2 SQIVND, per germline (reference sequence). The CDR3 covers 15 residues. The ends were cut back, 3 bases at V and 0 bases at J, with 9 bases in the middle. The CDR3 spells CASSIRDFSGNTIYF. CDR3 coding DNA: TGTGCCAGTAGTATCCGGGATTTCTCTGGAAACACCATATATTTT.

This chain links TRBV27 with TRBJ2-7; TRBD2 matches 11 bases. CDR3 size: 13 residues. Germline CDR1 and CDR2: MNHEY and SMNVEV (reference sequence). V was clipped by 4 bases and J by 6 bases; unmatched bases: 2. This chain's CDR3 is CASSSLAGGEQYF. In DNA, the CDR3 is TGTGCCAGCAGTTCTCTAGCGGGGGGCGAGCAGTACTTC.

The chain combines TRBV13 with TRBJ2-1, with D tentatively TRBD1 (7 bases). Deletions cut 3 bases from V and 4 bases from J, with 13 bases between. CDR3 size: 15 residues. CDR1 and CDR2 (germline): PRHDT, FYEKMQ (reference sequence). The chain's CDR3 is CASSLWQGGYNEQFF. In nucleotides, the CDR3 is TGTGCCAGCAGCTTGTGGCAGGGGGGTTACAATGAGCAGTTCTTC.

The chain uses TRBV3-1 (or the pseudogene TRBV3-2) and TRBJ2-7, with a weak D call TRBD1 (5 bases). Trimming took 4 bases from V and 1 from J, leaving 17 bases between them. The CDR3 is 16 amino acids. The germline gives CDR1 LGHDT, CDR2 YNNKEL (reference sequence). This chain's CDR3 is CASSRITGAKSYEQYF. The CDR3 DNA reads TGTGCCAGCAGCCGGATCACAGGAGCCAAATCCTACGAGCAGTACTTC.

The J gene is TRBJ2-1, the V gene TRBV29-1; TRBD1 is a possible D gene (6 bases). Germline-derived CDR1 and CDR2 are SQVTM and ANQGSEA. V was pared by 6 bases and J by 3 bases, with 15 bases between. The CDR3 has 14 amino acids. The CDR3 DNA follows: TGCAGCGTGGACCGAACAGGGCTCTACAATGAGCAGTTCTTC. Protein product: CSVDRTGLYNEQFF.

The V call is TRBV5-1, the J call TRBJ2-1, with no clear D. The CDR3 is made up of 15 amino acids. Germline CDR1 SGHRS, CDR2 YFSETQ. The V gene lost 1 base and the J gene lost 2 bases, with 10 bases spanning the gap. The chain's CDR3 is CASSLSATAYNEQFF. The CDR3 coding sequence is TGCGCCAGCAGCTTGAGTGCCACAGCCTACAATGAGCAGTTCTTC.

This clone was counted only a few times. The rearrangement joins TRBV9 to TRBJ1-2; D may be TRBD1 (5 bases). CDR1 is SGDLS and CDR2 is YYNGEE in the germline V gene. Trimming removed 4 bases at V and 2 bases at J, with 18 bases between. There are 16 residues in the CDR3. This CDR3 is CASSKGPTTVNYGYTF. CDR3 DNA: TGTGCCAGCAGCAAAGGCCCCACGACAGTAAACTATGGCTACACCTTC.

The chain recombines TRBV6-1 with TRBJ2-1; TRBD2 agrees at 12 bases. Germline V lookup: CDR1 MNHNS, CDR2 SASEGT. The CDR3 spans 15 residues. The V and J ends lost 3 bases and 6 bases, in that order; junction bases with no gene match: 3. CDR3 loop: CASSEWTSGVNEQFF. Written as DNA, the CDR3 is TGTGCCAGCAGTGAGTGGACTAGCGGGGTCAATGAGCAGTTCTTC.

The genes are TRBV18 and TRBJ2-3, with a weak D call TRBD1 (6 bases). CDR1 and CDR2 from the germline V gene are KGHSH and LQKENI. The CDR3 loop spans 16 amino acids. V lost 3 bases and J 0 bases, leaving 13 bases between the germline ends. The CDR3 spells CASSPNYRVSTDTQYF. CDR3 sequence (DNA): TGTGCCAGCTCACCTAACTACAGGGTTAGCACAGATACGCAGTATTTT.

This clone has a handful of counts. The genes are TRBV2 and TRBJ1-5, with 10 bases identical to TRBD1. Germline lookup yields CDR1 SNHLY and CDR2 FYNNEI. CDR3 size: 14 residues. Trimming cost V 5 bases and J 4 bases; bases outside gene matches: 2. The CDR3 nucleotides read TGTGCCAGCAGTCAGGACAGGGGGAATCAGCCCCAGCATTTT. Translation: CASSQDRGNQPQHF.

V is TRBV14 and J is TRBJ2-3; 11 bases are shared with TRBD2. The V and J ends lost 4 bases and 6 bases, in that order; junction bases with no gene match: 6. The CDR3 sequence is 15 residues long. Germline V gives CDR1 SGHDN, CDR2 FVKESK. CDR3 DNA sequence: TGTGCCAGCAGCCTCACCGGGACTAGCGGCGATACGCAGTATTTT. Translated: CASSLTGTSGDTQYF.

This chain links TRBV11-3 with TRBJ2-2; the match to TRBD2 covers 8 bases. This CDR3 has 17 amino acids. The ends lost 5 bases at V and 3 bases at J; junction bases unmatched: 11. Germline CDR1 reads SGHNT; CDR2 reads YENEEA. This CDR3 is CASSPRGGTTYTGELFF. CDR3 bases: TGTGCCAGCAGCCCCCGGGGGGGGACTACCTACACCGGGGAGCTGTTTTTT.

The V gene is TRBV10-2, the J gene TRBJ1-1; D is perhaps TRBD1 (6 bases). V gave up 2 bases and J gave up 3 bases, with 13 bases separating them. Germline-derived CDR1 and CDR2 are WSHSY and SAAADI. The CDR3 has 15 amino acids. The CDR3 loop is CASSEPRQVHTEAFF. CDR3 nucleotides: TGCGCCAGCAGTGAGCCCAGACAGGTGCACACTGAAGCTTTCTTT.

V gene TRBV19 combines with J gene TRBJ1-2; 7 nucleotides agree with TRBD1. J was trimmed by 8 bases and V by 3 bases; bases with no gene match: 9. CDR1 and CDR2 from the germline V gene are LNHDA and SQIVND (reference sequence). The CDR3 consists of 14 residues. The CDR3 region is CASSIRQGRMGYTF. CDR3 nucleotides: TGTGCCAGTAGTATTCGACAGGGCCGTATGGGCTACACCTTC.

The genes are TRBV10-3 and TRBJ2-1, with D maybe TRBD1 (5 bases). The CDR3 extends over 12 amino acids. Germline V gene data show CDR1 as ENHRY and CDR2 as SYGVKD. Trimming cost V 4 bases and J 7 bases, with 8 bases left between them. CDR3 nucleotides: TGTGCCATCAGTGGGACAATGAATGAGCAGTTCTTC. Protein product: CAISGTMNEQFF.

This clone was observed a few times. The gene calls are TRBV2 and TRBJ1-2; D is perhaps TRBD1 (6 bases). The CDR3 spans 13 residues. Per germline, CDR1 SNHLY and CDR2 FYNNEI. The V end was cut by 4 bases, the J end by 1 base, with 7 bases between. The CDR3 sequence: CASSARGNYGYTF. CDR3 bases: TGTGCCAGCAGTGCCAGGGGTAACTATGGCTACACCTTC. Supplemented by reference TRBV2 and TRBJ1-2, the full variable domain reads EPEVTQTPSHQVTQMGQEVILRCVPISNHLYFYWYRQILGQKVEFLVSFYNNEISEKSEIFDDQFSVERPDGSNFTLKIRSTKLEDSAMYFCASSARGNYGYTFGSGTRLTVV.

The chain has TRBV18 and TRBJ2-7, with TRBD2 matching over 10 bases. CDR1 is KGHSH, CDR2 LQKENI, per germline. CDR3 size: 16 residues. After removal of 2 bases from V and 5 bases from J, the junction contained 9 bases not matched to a gene. In DNA, the CDR3 is TGTGCCAGCTCACCATTGACTAGCGGGTTTTTCCACGAGCAGTACTTC. Translating gives CASSPLTSGFFHEQYF.

This clone was detected a few times. The CDR3 sequence: CASSLQGARSTEAFF. CDR3 nucleotides: TGTGCCAGCAGTTTACAGGGGGCGAGGAGCACTGAAGCTTTCTTT. This chain joins TRBV28 and TRBJ1-1; 8 bases line up with TRBD1. Germline assignment: CDR1 MDHEN and CDR2 SYDVKM. This CDR3 region has 15 residues. The ends lost 2 bases at V and 4 bases at J; junction bases unmatched: 6.

This chain links TRBV11-2 with TRBJ1-2, with D tentatively TRBD1 (5 bases). Trimming took off 5 bases at V and 8 bases at J, with 12 bases between the two ends. Germline CDR1 reads SGHAT; CDR2 reads FQNNGV. This CDR3 spans 12 amino acids. The CDR3 nucleotides read TGTGCCAGCAGCGCAGGGCAAAGAGGCTACACCTTC. Translating gives CASSAGQRGYTF.

The CDR3 DNA is TGTGCCAGCAGCCCCGCGGGGGCCTCCTACAATGAGCAGTTCTTC. Translated, it gives CASSPAGASYNEQFF. The chain is built from TRBV7-2 and TRBJ2-1; a possible D gene is TRBD2 (7 bases). The CDR3 is 15 amino acids. Trimming removed 5 bases at V and 0 bases at J, with 11 bases between. Germline V gene sequence: CDR1 SGHTA, CDR2 FQGNSA.

For the CDR3, the DNA is TGCAGCGTTGAAGGTACGTTGACCCACAGCCATGAGCAGTTCTTC. Its protein product is CSVEGTLTHSHEQFF. This chain connects TRBV29-1 to TRBJ2-1; D is ambiguous. V was cut by 1 base and J by 8 bases, with 18 bases left in between. This CDR3 has 15 residues. Germline loops: CDR1 SQVTM, CDR2 ANQGSEA.

The rearrangement uses TRBV5-1 and TRBJ1-1; D is unclear. This CDR3 is built from 14 residues. Per the germline V gene, CDR1 is SGHRS and CDR2 is YFSETQ. Trimming took 0 bases from V and 7 from J, leaving 13 bases between them. This CDR3 reads CASSLGLPANEAFF. CDR3 DNA sequence: TGCGCCAGCAGCTTGGGCCTGCCTGCGAATGAAGCTTTCTTT.

V and J are TRBV12-5 and TRBJ2-7; D remains ambiguous. Looked up from germline, CDR1 is LGHNT and CDR2 is FRNRAP. The CDR3 is made up of 14 amino acids. Deletions cut 2 bases from V and 0 bases from J, with 8 bases between. CDR3 DNA sequence: TGTGCTAGTGGTTTGAGCAGGCGCTCCTACGAGCAGTACTTC. It translates to CASGLSRRSYEQYF.

This clone was counted at least ten times. The chain is built from TRBV12-3 or TRBV12-4 and TRBJ1-2; D is uncertain. The CDR3 is 13 residues long. Deletions cut 2 bases from V and 2 bases from J, with 6 bases between. The CDR3 DNA reads as TGTGCCAGCAGTTTAACAGCCAACTATGGCTACACCTTC. It translates to CASSLTANYGYTF.